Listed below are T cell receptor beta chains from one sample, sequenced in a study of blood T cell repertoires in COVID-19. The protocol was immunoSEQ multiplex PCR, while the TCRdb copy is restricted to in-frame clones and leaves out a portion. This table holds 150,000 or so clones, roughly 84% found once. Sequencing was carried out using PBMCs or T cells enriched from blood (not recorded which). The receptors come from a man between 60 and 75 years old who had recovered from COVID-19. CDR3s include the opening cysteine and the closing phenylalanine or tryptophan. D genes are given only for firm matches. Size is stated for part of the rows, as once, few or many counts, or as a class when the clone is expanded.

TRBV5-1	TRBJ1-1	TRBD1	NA	TGCGCCAGCAGCTTTCGGGGACAGGGGAACACTGAAGCTTTCTTT	CASSFRGQGNTEAFF
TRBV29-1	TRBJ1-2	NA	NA	TGCAGCACTGGGGGGGACAACGGTAATAGCTACACCTTC	CSTGGDNGNSYTF
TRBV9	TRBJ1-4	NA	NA	TGTGCCAGCAGCGTTAATAGGGCAGGGAATGAAAAACTGTTTTTT	CASSVNRAGNEKLFF
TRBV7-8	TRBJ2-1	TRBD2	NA	TGTGCCAGCAGCCGAGTGGGGCGGGAGGTCTATGAGCAGTTCTTC	CASSRVGREVYEQFF
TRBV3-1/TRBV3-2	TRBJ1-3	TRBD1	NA	TGTGCCAGCAGCCAAGGCCCGGGACAGCACTCTGGAAACACCATATATTTT	CASSQGPGQHSGNTIYF
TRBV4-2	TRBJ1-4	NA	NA	TGTGCCAGCAGCCAAGGCGGCAGGGAGGATAGTAATGAAAAACTGTTTTTT	CASSQGGREDSNEKLFF
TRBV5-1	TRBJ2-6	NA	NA	TGCGCCAGCAGCTTGGTTTCAGGGATCTCTGGGGCCAACGTCCTGACTTTC	CASSLVSGISGANVLTF
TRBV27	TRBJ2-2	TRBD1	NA	TGTGCCAGACCCGGGACAGGGTACACCGGGGAGCTGTTTTTT	CARPGTGYTGELFF
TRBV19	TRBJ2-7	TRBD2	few	TGTGCCAGTAGGGGAACCGGGACTAGCGGGAGTGTGTACGAGCAGTACTTC	CASRGTGTSGSVYEQYF
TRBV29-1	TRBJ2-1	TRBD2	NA	TGCAGCGTTCAAAGGACACGACTAGCGAAGTACAATGAGCAGTTCTTC	CSVQRTRLAKYNEQFF
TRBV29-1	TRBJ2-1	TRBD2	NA	TGCAGCGTTGATGCGACTAGCGGCCTGATCTTC	CSVDATSGLIF
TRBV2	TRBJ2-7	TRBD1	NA	TGTGCCAGCAGTGAAACCGGGACAGGGGCGGGGGAGCAGTACTTC	CASSETGTGAGEQYF
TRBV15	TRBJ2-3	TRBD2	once	TGTGCCACCAGCACGCTTAGCGGGGGGTACACAGATACGCAGTATTTT	CATSTLSGGYTDTQYF
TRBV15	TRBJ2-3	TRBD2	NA	TGTGCCACCAGCGCCCGGAACTTGCGGGAGGGCCCAGATACGCAGTATTTT	CATSARNLREGPDTQYF
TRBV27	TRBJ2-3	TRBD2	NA	TGTGCCAGCAGTTCGCTACCCCAAAGACTAGCGGGAATTGGGTATTTT	CASSSLPQRLAGIGYF
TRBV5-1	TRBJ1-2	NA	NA	TGCGCCAGCAGCTTGGGGAGTTTGAGGGGCTACACCTTC	CASSLGSLRGYTF